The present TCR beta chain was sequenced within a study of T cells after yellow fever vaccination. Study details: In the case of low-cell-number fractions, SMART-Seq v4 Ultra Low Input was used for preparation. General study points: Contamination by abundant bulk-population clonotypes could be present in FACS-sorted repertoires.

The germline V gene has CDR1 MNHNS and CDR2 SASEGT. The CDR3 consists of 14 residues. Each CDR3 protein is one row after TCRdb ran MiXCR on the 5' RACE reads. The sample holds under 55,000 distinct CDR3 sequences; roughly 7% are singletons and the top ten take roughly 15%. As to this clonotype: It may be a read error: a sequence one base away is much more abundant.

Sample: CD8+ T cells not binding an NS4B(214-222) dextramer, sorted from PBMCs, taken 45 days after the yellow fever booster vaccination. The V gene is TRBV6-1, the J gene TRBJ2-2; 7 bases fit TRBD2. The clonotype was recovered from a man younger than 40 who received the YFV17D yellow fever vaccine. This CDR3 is CASTRLANTRELFF. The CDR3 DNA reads TGTGCCAGCACCAGACTAGCAAACACCAGGGAGCTGTTTTTT.